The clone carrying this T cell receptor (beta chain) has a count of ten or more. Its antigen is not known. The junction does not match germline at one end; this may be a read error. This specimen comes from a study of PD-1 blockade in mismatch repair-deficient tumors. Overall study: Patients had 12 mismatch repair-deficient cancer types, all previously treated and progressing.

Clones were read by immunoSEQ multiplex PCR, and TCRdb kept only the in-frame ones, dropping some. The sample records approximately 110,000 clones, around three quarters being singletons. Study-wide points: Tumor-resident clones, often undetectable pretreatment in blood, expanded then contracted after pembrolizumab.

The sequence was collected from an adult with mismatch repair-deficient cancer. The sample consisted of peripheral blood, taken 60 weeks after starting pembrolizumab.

The CDR3 reads CASSWDSNQPQHF. The DNA of the CDR3 is TGTGCCAGCAGTTGGGACAGCAACCAGCCCCAGCATTTT. J is TRBJ1-5 and V is TRBV28; 7 bases map to TRBD1. Germline lookup yields CDR1 MDHEN and CDR2 SYDVKM. This CDR3 is 13 amino acids long.